A single sample gave rise to the 27 T cell receptor beta chains below, sequenced in a study of CD8 T cells in ankylosing spondylitis. General study results and limits: Seemingly characteristic of ankylosing spondylitis blood was a TCR beta motif consisting of fewer than 10 highly homologous variants.

For these receptors, no antigen is known. In TCRdb, the 5' RACE reads were re-called with MiXCR into one record per CDR3 protein. The sample shows fewer than 400,000 distinct CDR3 sequences, roughly 8% of them seen only once. The specimen was blood, either unsorted or a sorted T cell fraction (not recorded which). These receptor sequences come from a male donor with ankylosing spondylitis.

The chain employs TRBV7-2 and TRBJ1-2; D is uncertain. Trimming shortened V by 1 base and J by 7 bases, and 19 bases separated the two germline ends. CDR3 length equals 16 residues. In germline, CDR1 is SGHTA, CDR2 FQGNSA. In nucleotides, the CDR3 is TGTGCCAGCAGCTTAGATGTACAGCCCATTGGCTCTGGCTACACCTTC. Protein: CASSLDVQPIGSGYTF.

The count of this clonotype is one. A read error may be the cause here, since a much bigger clone is one base away. The chain combines TRBV5-1 with TRBJ2-3; D is possibly TRBD1 (5 bases). V gave up 4 bases and J gave up 0 bases, with 15 bases separating them. The CDR3 spans 16 residues. CDR1 SGHRS and CDR2 YFSETQ come from the germline V gene. CDR3 protein: CASSPMGPISTDTQYF. The CDR3 DNA sequence: TGCGCCAGCAGCCCCATGGGGCCGATTAGCACAGATACGCAGTATTTT.

This clonotype showed up just a few times. V is TRBV28 and J is TRBJ2-1; 10 bases are a match to TRBD2. The CDR3 extends over 15 amino acids. Germline assignment: CDR1 MDHEN and CDR2 SYDVKM. V was pared by 5 bases and J by 6 bases, with 7 bases of the junction left unmatched. CDR3 DNA sequence: TGTGCCAGCAGTCCACTAGCGGGACGAGGCAATGAGCAGTTCTTC. It is translated as CASSPLAGRGNEQFF.

This clonotype was seen repeatedly, ten times or more. This chain joins TRBV9 and TRBJ1-2; D not resolved. Germline CDR1 is SGDLS and CDR2 is YYNGEE. This CDR3 region has 14 residues. The V end was cut by 0 bases, the J end by 4 bases, with 10 bases between. CDR3 sequence reads: CASSVAGRSYGYTF. The CDR3 coding sequence is TGTGCCAGCAGCGTAGCGGGCAGGTCCTATGGCTACACCTTC. Supplemented by reference TRBV9 and TRBJ1-2, the full variable domain reads DSGVTQTPKHLITATGQRVTLRCSPRSGDLSVYWYQQSLDQGLQFLIQYYNGEERAKGNILERFSAQQFPDLHSELNLSSLELGDSALYFCASSVAGRSYGYTFGSGTRLTVV.

The sample holds a few counts of this clonotype. The chain couples TRBV28 to TRBJ2-5, with 7 bases aligning to TRBD1. Germline CDR1 MDHEN, CDR2 SYDVKM. The CDR3 consists of 15 residues. With 5 bases clipped from V and 3 bases from J, the junction kept 9 bases outside the gene matches. In nucleotides, the CDR3 is TGTGCCAGCAGTCACATTCCCGGACAGGAAGAGACCCAGTACTTC. Amino acids: CASSHIPGQEETQYF.

Details on this clonotype: This CDR3 fails to terminate in the conserved phenylalanine or tryptophan, so it likely reflects a read error. The CDR3 sequence: CSVAPGQGINQPQHL. The CDR3 nucleotides are TGCAGCGTCGCGCCCGGACAGGGCATCAATCAGCCCCAGCATCTT. This chain uses TRBV29-1 with TRBJ1-5; 8 bases are shared with TRBD1. The CDR3 is 15 amino acids. Germline V CDR1 and CDR2: SQVTM, ANQGSEA. V gave up 6 bases and J gave up 3 bases; unmatched junction bases: 10.

This clonotype was counted at least ten times. The V and J genes are TRBV20-1 and TRBJ2-1; 14 positions agree with TRBD2. Germline CDR1 reads DFQATT; CDR2 reads SNEGSKA (reference sequence). With 3 bases clipped from V and 9 bases from J, the junction kept 7 bases outside the gene matches. The CDR3 loop spans 15 amino acids. Here the CDR3 DNA reads TGCAGTGCTAGCCCCGGGACTAGCGGGAGTGGTGAGCAGTTCTTC. This translates into CSASPGTSGSGEQFF.

This clonotype was seen more than once but under ten times. The V call is TRBV7-9, the J call TRBJ2-7; 9 bases map to TRBD2. V was clipped by 1 base and J by 0 bases; unmatched bases: 7. Germline-derived CDR1 and CDR2 are SEHNR and FQNEAQ (reference sequence). The CDR3 loop spans 17 amino acids. CDR3 in DNA: TGTGCCAGCAGCTTAGGCTCAGGACTAGCGAGCTCCTACGAGCAGTACTTC. Translation gives CASSLGSGLASSYEQYF. Variable domain in full (rest from reference TRBV7-9 and TRBJ2-7): DTGVSQNPRHKITKRGQNVTFRCDPISEHNRLYWYRQTLGQGPEFLTYFQNEAQLEKSRLLSDRFSAERPKGSFSTLEIQRTEQGDSAMYLCASSLGSGLASSYEQYFGPGTRLTVT.

The chain uses TRBV7-9 and TRBJ2-7; D ambiguous. The CDR3 runs 13 residues. The germline V gene encodes CDR1 SEHNR and CDR2 FQNEAQ (reference sequence). Trimming pared 4 bases from V and 8 bases from J, leaving 15 bases between. This chain's CDR3 is CASSSPGRFKQYF. The CDR3 DNA sequence: TGTGCCAGCAGCTCCCCCGGCCGTTTCAAGCAGTACTTC. Filled out from reference TRBV7-9 and TRBJ2-7, the complete variable domain reads DTGVSQNPRHKITKRGQNVTFRCDPISEHNRLYWYRQTLGQGPEFLTYFQNEAQLEKSRLLSDRFSAERPKGSFSTLEIQRTEQGDSAMYLCASSSPGRFKQYFGPGTRLTVT.

This clonotype was seen a handful of times. This chain links TRBV27 with TRBJ1-2, with D tentatively TRBD1 (6 bases). V lost 7 bases, J lost 8 bases, and 20 bases lay in between. This CDR3 has 14 residues. The germline gives CDR1 MNHEY, CDR2 SMNVEV (reference sequence). CDR3 region: CASTPGGGGSGYTF. The CDR3 DNA sequence: TGTGCCAGCACCCCTGGCGGGGGCGGCTCAGGCTACACCTTC.

This clonotype was counted a few times. Here the CDR3 DNA reads TGTGCCAGCAGCCAAGGACTAGCGGGAGGGTTGGCCGGGGAGCTGTTTTTT. The encoded protein is CASSQGLAGGLAGELFF. V usage is TRBV7-3 and J usage is TRBJ2-2; 15 positions agree with TRBD2. The germline V gene encodes CDR1 SGHTA and CDR2 FQGTGA. The CDR3 extends over 17 amino acids. V lost 5 bases and J lost 6; bases outside the gene matches: 7.

This clonotype appeared a few times. The chain employs TRBV7-2 and TRBJ2-7; D possibly corresponds to TRBD2 (6 bases). The CDR3 has 15 residues. V lost 5 bases to trimming and J lost 7 bases, with 21 bases between them. The V gene's germline CDR1 is SGHTA and CDR2 FQGNSA. CDR3 in amino acids: CASSQTGTFFGEQYF. CDR3 DNA sequence: TGTGCCAGCAGCCAGACCGGGACTTTCTTCGGGGAGCAGTACTTC.

This clonotype was recorded at least ten times. The chain recombines TRBV29-1 with TRBJ1-1, with D perhaps TRBD1 (6 bases). Germline V gene sequence: CDR1 SQVTM, CDR2 ANQGSEA. There are 15 residues in the CDR3. V gave up 4 bases and J gave up 0 bases, with 15 bases separating them. CDR3 nucleotides: TGCAGCGTTGTTCGGGGGGCGACCATGAACACTGAAGCTTTCTTT. Its protein product is CSVVRGATMNTEAFF.

The sample holds a few counts of this clonotype. The chain links TRBV12-3 or TRBV12-4 to TRBJ2-5, with D possibly being TRBD2 (5 bases). This CDR3 is 14 amino acids long. V shed 2 bases and J shed 1 base, with 8 bases lying between them. The DNA of the CDR3 is TGTGCCAGCAGTTTAAGGGAGATCCAAGAGACCCAGTACTTC. The encoded protein is CASSLREIQETQYF.

In this sample, this clonotype turned up many times. V gene TRBV5-1 combines with J gene TRBJ2-1, with 7 nucleotides matching TRBD2. Per germline, CDR1 SGHRS and CDR2 YFSETQ. Unmatched junction bases numbered 11, after V lost 0 bases and J lost 5 bases. The CDR3 covers 17 residues. CDR3 in amino acids: CASSLVWEGLRDNEQFF. DNA for the CDR3: TGCGCCAGCAGCTTGGTCTGGGAGGGCCTTAGGGACAATGAGCAGTTCTTC.

This clonotype was observed many times. The V gene is TRBV20-1, the J gene TRBJ1-1, with 8 bases fitting TRBD1. Trimming cost V 3 bases and J 4 bases; bases outside gene matches: 7. Germline V gene sequence: CDR1 DFQATT, CDR2 SNEGSKA (reference sequence). CDR3 length: 14 amino acids. The CDR3 DNA sequence: TGCAGTGCTAGTGCATGGACAGGGACCACTGAAGCTTTCTTT. Its translation: CSASAWTGTTEAFF.

The chain combines TRBV19 with TRBJ2-7, with a tentative D call TRBD2 (6 bases). The CDR3 sequence is 13 residues long. Germline V gene sequence: CDR1 LNHDA, CDR2 SQIVND (reference sequence). Trimming took 3 bases from V and 5 from J, leaving 11 bases between them. This CDR3 reads CASSMGPGDEQYF. The CDR3 nucleotides are TGTGCCAGTAGTATGGGCCCGGGGGACGAGCAGTACTTC. Complete variable domain (other parts from reference TRBV19 and TRBJ2-7): DGGITQSPKYLFRKEGQNVTLSCEQNLNHDAMYWYRQDPGQGLRLIYYSQIVNDFQKGDIAEGYSVSREKKESFPLTVTSAQKNPTAFYLCASSMGPGDEQYFGPGTRLTVT.

This clonotype showed up just a few times. J is TRBJ2-1 and V is TRBV15; 9 positions match TRBD2. CDR3 length equals 17 residues. The germline gives CDR1 LNHNV, CDR2 YYDKDF (reference sequence). The V and J ends lost 0 bases and 10 bases, in that order; junction bases with no gene match: 13. CDR3 sequence (DNA): TGTGCCACCAGCAGAGATAATTTTGGCGGGAGGGCCAGGGAGCAGTTCTTC. This codes for CATSRDNFGGRAREQFF.

The genes are TRBV7-8 and TRBJ2-7; D unclear. The CDR3 has 13 amino acids. Trimming pared 6 bases from V and 4 bases from J, leaving 13 bases between. Germline assignment: CDR1 SGHVS and CDR2 FQNEAQ. The CDR3 loop reads CASSRVRLYEQYF. CDR3 coding DNA: TGTGCCAGCAGTCGGGTCAGGCTTTACGAGCAGTACTTC.

This clonotype was recorded a few times. The rearrangement joins TRBV29-1 to TRBJ2-5; D possibly corresponds to TRBD2 (5 bases). The CDR3 is 12 residues long. In germline, CDR1 is SQVTM, CDR2 ANQGSEA. Trimming shortened V by 4 bases and J by 8 bases, and 14 bases separated the two germline ends. CDR3 loop: CSVGGGPGTQYF. The CDR3 DNA is TGCAGCGTTGGAGGAGGCCCAGGAACCCAGTACTTC.

This clonotype showed up just a few times. The chain couples TRBV12-3 or TRBV12-4 to TRBJ2-7, with 7 bases fitting TRBD2. The CDR3 has 14 residues. J gave up 2 bases and V 0 bases, and 1 base lay outside the gene matches. The DNA for the CDR3 is TGTGCCAGCAGTTTAGCGGGACTACCCTACGAGCAGTACTTC. Its translation is CASSLAGLPYEQYF.

The chain couples TRBV11-3 to TRBJ2-1, with a weak D call TRBD2 (6 bases). V was cut by 0 bases and J by 8 bases, with 11 bases left in between. This CDR3 spans 14 amino acids. CDR1 SGHNT and CDR2 YENEEA come from the germline V gene. CDR3 nucleotides: TGTGCCAGCAGCTTAGATGGCCCGGGGGATGAGCAGTTCTTC. This codes for CASSLDGPGDEQFF.

The chain couples TRBV14 to TRBJ1-1; D is undetermined. CDR3 length: 14 residues. Trimming took off 4 bases at V and 0 bases at J, with 9 bases between the two ends. Germline loops: CDR1 SGHDN, CDR2 FVKESK. For the CDR3, the DNA is TGTGCCAGCAGCCTCCACATGATGAACACTGAAGCTTTCTTT. It encodes CASSLHMMNTEAFF.

In its sample, this clonotype was seen many times. This rearrangement joins TRBV20-1 to TRBJ2-2; D not certain. The CDR3 is 12 amino acids. The V gene's germline CDR1 is DFQATT and CDR2 SNEGSKA (reference sequence). Trimming stripped 5 bases from V and 4 bases from J, with 8 bases between. The CDR3: CSALLTTGELFF. The DNA for the CDR3 is TGCAGTGCTCTCCTTACCACCGGGGAGCTGTTTTTT.

The chain joins TRBV27 to TRBJ2-1, with D perhaps TRBD2 (5 bases). Germline V lookup: CDR1 MNHEY, CDR2 SMNVEV (reference sequence). The CDR3 totals 15 residues. Between the trimmed V and J ends, which lost 2 bases and 7 bases, there was a span of 15 bases. In nucleotides, the CDR3 is TGTGCCAGCAGTTTAAGTAGTTCGAGCGGTAATGAGCAGTTCTTC. As protein: CASSLSSSSGNEQFF.

The table lists this clonotype with a few counts. CDR3 amino acids: CASRRIAGGDYEQYF. CDR3 in DNA: TGTGCCAGCAGGCGGATTGCAGGGGGCGATTACGAGCAGTACTTC. The V gene is TRBV7-2, the J gene TRBJ2-7; 8 nucleotides line up with TRBD1. The CDR3 extends over 15 amino acids. Germline trimming cut 6 bases from V and 4 bases from J; bases unmatched to any gene: 11. Germline CDR1 and CDR2: SGHTA and FQGNSA.

The chain is built from TRBV27 and TRBJ2-3; a weak D match, TRBD2 (6 bases). The CDR3 totals 16 residues. Germline V gene data show CDR1 as MNHEY and CDR2 as SMNVEV (reference sequence). With 4 bases removed from V and 6 bases from J, the gap between germline ends came to 20 bases. Here the CDR3 reads CASSSVVSGPSDTQYF. CDR3 bases: TGTGCCAGCAGTTCGGTGGTTAGCGGACCCTCGGATACGCAGTATTTT.